The 10 T cell receptor beta chains below come from one sample, sequenced in a study of cytomegalovirus exposure and HLA in healthy donors. PCR was performed using 60 Vbeta and 13 Jbeta primers. Sequenced by immunoSEQ multiplex PCR; TCRdb stores in-frame clones only, minus some. The table records about 120,000 clones, about 80% of them present only once. The source material was PBMCs. All receptors derive from a female donor in good health and CMV-seropositive.

The chain recombines TRBV7-3 with TRBJ1-1; unclear D gene. Looked up from germline, CDR1 is SGHTA and CDR2 is FQGTGA. V dropped 4 bases and J dropped 2 bases, with 11 bases sitting between them. This CDR3 is 14 amino acids long. The CDR3 reads CASSSPESNTEAFF. The CDR3, as DNA: TGTGCCAGCAGCTCCCCGGAGAGTAACACTGAAGCTTTCTTT.

This clone was seen a single time. The genes are TRBV15 and TRBJ2-7; the D gene is possibly TRBD1 (6 bases). This CDR3 spans 14 amino acids. Germline V CDR1 and CDR2: LNHNV, YYDKDF (reference sequence). V dropped 1 base and J dropped 11 bases, with 18 bases sitting between them. CDR3 residues: CATSRVRWTVEKYF. In DNA form, the CDR3 reads TGTGCCACCAGCAGAGTTAGATGGACAGTGGAAAAGTACTTC.

V gene TRBV5-1 combines with J gene TRBJ2-5; tentative D call: TRBD2 (6 bases). This CDR3 has 14 residues. The germline V gene encodes CDR1 SGHRS and CDR2 YFSETQ. Trimming cost V 4 bases and J 7 bases, with 17 bases left between them. CDR3 sequence reads: CASSLGTSIGTQYF. The CDR3 coding sequence is TGCGCCAGCAGCCTCGGGACTTCGATTGGGACCCAGTACTTC.

This clone turned up a few times. The chain employs TRBV6-5 and TRBJ1-2; D is undetermined. CDR1 is MNHEY, CDR2 SVGAGI, per germline. The CDR3 length is 12 residues. The V end lost 6 bases, the J end lost 8 bases, and 13 bases lay between the germline ends. CDR3 loop: CASRNTISGYTF. DNA for the CDR3: TGTGCCAGCAGGAACACCATATCCGGCTACACCTTC.

The V and J genes are TRBV5-6 and TRBJ2-1, with 8 bases identical to TRBD1. With V trimmed by 2 bases and J by 6 bases, 4 bases remained unmatched. CDR1 is SGHDT and CDR2 is YYEEEE in the germline V gene. This CDR3 has 14 residues. CDR3 nucleotide sequence: TGTGCCAGCAGCTTTTCGGACAGGGCCAATGAGCAGTTCTTC. Translating gives CASSFSDRANEQFF.

CDR3 nucleotides: TGTGCTAGTGGTGACCGGGACGGGACATACGAGACCCAGTACTTC. It codes for CASGDRDGTYETQYF. The chain recombines TRBV12-5 with TRBJ2-5; the D gene is possibly TRBD1 (6 bases). V was trimmed by 5 bases and J by 5 bases, leaving 18 bases between them. CDR1 LGHNT and CDR2 FRNRAP come from the germline V gene. This CDR3 comprises 15 residues.

This sequence joins TRBV5-1 and TRBJ2-5, with 7 positions matching TRBD1. Matching the DNA end better, TRBJ2-7 makes the J call doubtful. Germline CDR1 is SGHRS and CDR2 is YFSETQ. The length of the CDR3 is 15 residues. The CDR3 reads CASSRQGPFPYEQYF. CDR3 in DNA: TGCGCCAGCAGCCGACAGGGTCCTTTCCCCTACGAGCAGTACTTC.

V is TRBV6-4 and J is TRBJ2-7; D possibly corresponds to TRBD1 (5 bases). Germline V gene lookup returns CDR1 MRHNA and CDR2 SNTAGT. The CDR3 loop spans 14 amino acids. Deletions cut 2 bases from V and 4 bases from J, with 12 bases between. The CDR3 region has the DNA TGTGCCAGCAGTGACGTTTCCAGGGAATACGAGCAGTACTTC. Protein product: CASSDVSREYEQYF.

The V and J genes are TRBV6-5 and TRBJ1-1, with 7 bases matching TRBD1. The CDR3 has 12 residues. Germline lookup yields CDR1 MNHEY and CDR2 SVGAGI. Losses at the gene ends were 10 bases for V and 9 bases for J; bases not matched to a gene: 11. Here the CDR3 reads CATGLGTAQAFF. The CDR3, as DNA: TGTGCCACCGGTCTGGGGACAGCCCAAGCTTTCTTT.

The rearrangement links TRBV4-1 to TRBJ2-5; 7 bases map to TRBD2. CDR1 and CDR2 (germline): MGHRA, YSYEKL. CDR3 size: 16 residues. V lost 1 base to trimming and J lost 9 bases; unmatched junction nucleotides: 14. In nucleotides, the CDR3 is TGCGCCAGCAGCCAAGGAACGGACCTCCGGGGGGATGCCCAGTACTTC. Protein: CASSQGTDLRGDAQYF.